This TCR beta chain was recorded in a study of radiation and T cells in renal cell carcinoma. Study conclusions and caveats: Top tumor clonotypes rose in blood 2 weeks post-radiation, then contracted.

Time point meaning: baseline pretreatment blood. Treatment indicated: 15 Gy SBRT to primary tumor, nephrectomy 4 weeks later. This renal cell carcinoma was of the clear cell type. Libraries were prepared by immunoSEQ multiplex PCR; TCRdb keeps only in-frame clonotypes and omits some of them. The data contain 100,000 to 150,000 clones, roughly 85% of them singletons. V gave up 1 base and J gave up 2 bases, with 16 bases separating them. In germline, CDR1 is SGHDT, CDR2 YYEEEE. The CDR3 length is 16 residues. To note about this clone: The antigen remains unidentified.

The chain is built from TRBV5-6 and TRBJ2-7; D unclear. The material was blood, obtained from a patient whose treatment included radiotherapy and nephrectomy. The receptor was isolated from a woman aged 55-69 years with renal cell carcinoma. CDR3 region: CASSLFFRDIPYEQYF. The DNA of the CDR3 is TGTGCCAGCAGCTTGTTCTTCCGTGACATCCCCTACGAGCAGTACTTC.